This T cell receptor (beta chain) was retrieved from a study of long-term antiretroviral therapy in people with HIV. The wider study: Collection of the earliest samples took place about a decade ahead of the 2015 immediate-ART recommendation.

In regard to this clone: Its antigen is unidentified.

The length of the CDR3 is 13 residues. The germline gives CDR1 SGHRS, CDR2 YFSETQ. The V end was cut by 5 bases, the J end by 4 bases, with 12 bases between. Study-wide findings and caveats: Dominant in the repertoire at all time points were clones expanded before ART. Diversity measured after ART increased yet remained under transplant donor controls.

The authors ran the immunoSEQ assay, v3.0, at survey level. Samples were sequenced targeting roughly 35,000-50,000 T-cell genomes each. Data came from immunoSEQ multiplex PCR; TCRdb stores just in-frame clones and leaves some out. Here the sample spans approximately 36,000 clones, about 80% being singletons. The chain links TRBV5-1 to TRBJ1-1; D gene uncertain. The sequencing here drew on unsorted PBMCs, taken 0.6 years after starting antiretroviral therapy. This TCR derives from a man between 18 and 35 years old with HIV. CDR3 loop: CASRAQRTTEAFF. The CDR3 DNA is TGCGCCAGCAGGGCTCAACGGACCACTGAAGCTTTCTTT. The full variable domain, in which reference TRBV5-1 and TRBJ1-1 provide the parts outside the CDR3, is KAGVTQTPRYLIKTRGQQVTLSCSPISGHRSVSWYQQTPGQGLQFLFEYFSETQRNKGNFPGRFSGRQFSNSRSEMNVSTLELGDSALYLCASRAQRTTEAFFGQGTRLTVV.